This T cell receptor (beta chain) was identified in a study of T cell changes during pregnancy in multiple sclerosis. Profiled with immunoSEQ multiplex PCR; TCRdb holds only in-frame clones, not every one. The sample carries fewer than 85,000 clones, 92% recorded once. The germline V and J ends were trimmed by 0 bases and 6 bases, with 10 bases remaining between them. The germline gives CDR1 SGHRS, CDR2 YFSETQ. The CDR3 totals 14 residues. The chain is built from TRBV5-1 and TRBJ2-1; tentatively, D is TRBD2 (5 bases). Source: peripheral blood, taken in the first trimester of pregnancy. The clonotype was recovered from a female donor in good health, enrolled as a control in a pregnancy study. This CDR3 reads CASSLGPAANEQFF. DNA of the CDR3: TGCGCCAGCAGCTTGGGACCAGCGGCCAATGAGCAGTTCTTC.